These T cell receptor beta chains were read from a single sample in a study of blood T cell repertoires in COVID-19. TCRdb's copy holds only in-frame clones and misses some; the assay was immunoSEQ multiplex PCR. The data show around 170,000 clones, 85% to 95% seen once. Sequences were obtained from peripheral blood. The receptors stem from a man aged 50 to 60 with acute or convalescent COVID-19. The conserved cysteine and the conserved F or W are not part of the CDR3 here. Size is stated for part of the rows, as once, few or many counts, or as a class when the clone is expanded.

length	V	size	CDR3
17	TRBV18	.	ASSPLAGGPGGTKNIQY
14	TRBV19	.	ASSSRAGGRSDTQY
14	TRBV12-5	.	ASGSSDRVTGNTIY
12	TRBV7-9	.	ASSLQGYGNTIY
10	TRBV11-2	.	ASSLGSGLAF
13	TRBV7-6	.	ASSFTSTRPGEQF
16	TRBV9	.	ASSVTGTQPLSGNTIY
15	TRBV9	.	ASSSTRGFNGANVLT
9	TRBV20-1	.	SARDLGGQF
11	TRBV28	.	AIGGARNQPQH
12	TRBV7-9	few	ASSLVQVETEAF
12	TRBV2	.	ASEGSGGQETQY
11	TRBV6-6	.	ASSGGVGNTIY
11	TRBV30	.	AWSIQGAAEAF